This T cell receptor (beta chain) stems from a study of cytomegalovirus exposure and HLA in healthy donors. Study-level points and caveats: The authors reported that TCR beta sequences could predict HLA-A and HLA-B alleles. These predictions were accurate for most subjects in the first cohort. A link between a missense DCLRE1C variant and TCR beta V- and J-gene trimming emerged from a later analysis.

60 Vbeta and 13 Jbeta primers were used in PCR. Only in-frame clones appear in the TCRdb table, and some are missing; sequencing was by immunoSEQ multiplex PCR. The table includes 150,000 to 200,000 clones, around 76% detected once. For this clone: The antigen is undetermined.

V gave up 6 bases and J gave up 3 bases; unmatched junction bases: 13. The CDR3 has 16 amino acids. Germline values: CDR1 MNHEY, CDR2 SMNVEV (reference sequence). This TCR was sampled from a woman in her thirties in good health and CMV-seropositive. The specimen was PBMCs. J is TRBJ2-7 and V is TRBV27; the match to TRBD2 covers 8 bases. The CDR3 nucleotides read TGTGCCAGCAGCCCCAGTACTAGCGGAAATTTCTACGAGCAGTACTTC. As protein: CASSPSTSGNFYEQYF.